These 20 T cell receptor beta chains originate from one sample sequenced in a study of cytomegalovirus exposure and HLA in healthy donors. Assay: immunoSEQ multiplex PCR; the TCRdb copy retains only in-frame clones and omits some. The top ten clones hold about 1.6% of a sample with about 66,000 clones, approximately 96% of them seen once. Sample: PBMCs. The receptors come from a woman aged 18-30 years in good health and CMV-seropositive.

CDR3 loop: CASSGGQAGYEQYF. The CDR3 DNA is TGTGCCAGCAGCGGAGGACAGGCGGGCTACGAGCAGTACTTC. The chain links TRBV5-5 to TRBJ2-7; 7 bases map to TRBD1. The junction had 7 bases not matched to a gene; V was cut back by 4 bases and J by 3 bases. This CDR3 spans 14 amino acids. The germline V gene encodes CDR1 SGHKS and CDR2 YYEKEE (reference sequence).

This clone is a singleton in its sample. The chain has TRBV2 and TRBJ2-3; 15 bases agree with TRBD2. The CDR3 runs to 15 residues. Trimming at V came to 8 bases and at J to 3 bases, leaving 3 bases not matched to a gene. Germline CDR1 reads SNHLY; CDR2 reads FYNNEI. CDR3 nucleotides: TGTGCCAGCGGACTAGCGGGAGGGCGGACAGATACGCAGTATTTT. The encoded protein is CASGLAGGRTDTQYF.

The gene calls are TRBV7-9 and TRBJ2-5, with D tentatively TRBD1 (6 bases). V shed 2 bases and J shed 0 bases, with 10 bases lying between them. The CDR3 length is 15 residues. Per the germline V gene, CDR1 is SEHNR and CDR2 is FQNEAQ (reference sequence). The CDR3 loop reads CASSLTGQYQETQYF. CDR3 sequence (DNA): TGTGCCAGCAGCTTAACAGGGCAATACCAAGAGACCCAGTACTTC.

The chain uses TRBV7-8 and TRBJ2-7; perhaps TRBD1 as D (6 bases). The germline V gene has CDR1 SGHVS and CDR2 FQNEAQ. Trimming stripped 4 bases from V and 3 bases from J, with 16 bases between. This CDR3 spans 15 amino acids. The CDR3 reads CASSSSGQGLYEQYF. CDR3 nucleotide sequence: TGTGCCAGCAGCTCCTCGGGCCAGGGGCTCTACGAGCAGTACTTC.

CDR3 coding DNA: TGTGCCATCAGGGGGACAGATAGCACAGATACGCAGTATTTT. It yields the protein CAIRGTDSTDTQYF. This rearrangement joins TRBV10-3 to TRBJ2-3, with 7 bases that match TRBD1. This CDR3 contains 14 residues. The junction had 3 bases not matched to a gene; V was cut back by 6 bases and J by 0 bases. Germline loops: CDR1 ENHRY, CDR2 SYGVKD.

In this sample, this clone turned up once. The chain couples TRBV4-1 to TRBJ2-7, with 10 nucleotides matching TRBD1. J gave up 3 bases and V 4 bases, and 9 bases lay outside the gene matches. The CDR3 consists of 16 residues. CDR1 and CDR2 (germline): MGHRA, YSYEKL. CDR3 sequence reads: CASSLTTTGGIYEQYF. As DNA, the CDR3 is TGCGCCAGCAGCCTCACAACGACAGGGGGCATCTACGAGCAGTACTTC.

This clone came up a few times. This chain links TRBV7-2 with TRBJ2-1; tentatively, D is TRBD2 (6 bases). Trimming cost V 2 bases and J 2 bases, with 10 bases left between them. The CDR3 totals 15 residues. CDR1 is SGHTA and CDR2 is FQGNSA in the germline V gene. The CDR3, as DNA: TGTGCCAGCAGCTTATCGGGCGGGACCTACAATGAGCAGTTCTTC. As protein: CASSLSGGTYNEQFF.

The chain is built from TRBV7-9 and TRBJ2-1, with TRBD2 identical over 11 bases. The germline gives CDR1 SEHNR, CDR2 FQNEAQ (reference sequence). The CDR3 runs to 17 residues. Unmatched junction bases numbered 12, after V lost 2 bases and J lost 9 bases. Written as DNA, the CDR3 is TGTGCCAGCAGCTTAATGGGACTAGCGGTAGACCTGGGTGAGCAGTTCTTC. Amino acid sequence: CASSLMGLAVDLGEQFF.

The rearrangement links TRBV28 to TRBJ2-5; 10 bases fit TRBD1. Germline CDR1 MDHEN, CDR2 SYDVKM. V lost 4 bases, J lost 5 bases, and 7 bases stayed unmatched. This CDR3 comprises 15 residues. CDR3 coding DNA: TGTGCCAGCAGTTCCGACAGGGGGCGCCGGGAGACCCAGTACTTC. Its translation: CASSSDRGRRETQYF.

V usage is TRBV6-5 and J usage is TRBJ1-1; 9 bases align to TRBD1. V trimming: 5 bases; J trimming: 6 bases; junction bases outside the gene matches: 10. The germline V gene has CDR1 MNHEY and CDR2 SVGAGI. The CDR3 spans 15 residues. The CDR3 sequence is CASSRTGQGMAEAFF. The CDR3 DNA is TGTGCCAGCAGTCGAACCGGACAGGGGATGGCTGAAGCTTTCTTT.

The chain employs TRBV27 and TRBJ2-7, with TRBD1 matching over 8 bases. Unmatched junction bases numbered 13, after V lost 10 bases and J lost 5 bases. This CDR3 comprises 14 residues. Germline V gene data show CDR1 as MNHEY and CDR2 as SMNVEV (reference sequence). This CDR3 is CATETDREPNEQYF. The CDR3 DNA follows: TGTGCCACCGAAACGGACAGGGAACCAAACGAGCAGTACTTC.

This chain joins TRBV30 and TRBJ2-6, with D tentatively TRBD1 (6 bases). V lost 4 bases and J 1 base, leaving 8 bases between the germline ends. The CDR3 consists of 14 residues. CDR1 GTSNPN and CDR2 SVGIG come from the germline V gene (reference sequence). The CDR3 region has the DNA TGTGCCTGGATGAGGGGGTCTGGGGCCAACGTCCTGACTTTC. This encodes CAWMRGSGANVLTF.

The chain links TRBV6-5 to TRBJ2-7; 8 bases fit TRBD1. This CDR3 comprises 13 residues. Germline loops: CDR1 MNHEY, CDR2 SVGAGI. The V gene end was trimmed by 6 bases and the J gene end by 5 bases; junction bases not matched to a gene: 6. The CDR3 nucleotides are TGTGCCAGCAGAGATAGCAGGGGGCACGAGCAGTACTTC. Protein product: CASRDSRGHEQYF.

The V and J genes are TRBV2 and TRBJ2-1, with TRBD1 matching over 9 bases. The germline gives CDR1 SNHLY, CDR2 FYNNEI. The CDR3 runs to 11 residues. Losses at the gene ends were 11 bases for V and 16 bases for J; bases not matched to a gene: 12. Written as DNA, the CDR3 is TGTGCCGCGACGATTGGGGACAGGGAATTCTTC. Encoded protein: CAATIGDREFF.

J is TRBJ1-2 and V is TRBV7-9, with D maybe TRBD1 (5 bases). V lost 5 bases to trimming and J lost 1 base, with 17 bases between them. Germline CDR1 reads SEHNR; CDR2 reads FQNEAQ (reference sequence). The CDR3 loop spans 16 amino acids. The CDR3 DNA follows: TGTGCCAGCAGCCCACCGGGAGGAGGGGATAACTATGGCTACACCTTC. This translates into CASSPPGGGDNYGYTF. The full variable domain, its missing parts supplied by reference TRBV7-9 and TRBJ1-2, is DTGVSQNPRHKITKRGQNVTFRCDPISEHNRLYWYRQTLGQGPEFLTYFQNEAQLEKSRLLSDRFSAERPKGSFSTLEIQRTEQGDSAMYLCASSPPGGGDNYGYTFGSGTRLTVV.

The gene calls are TRBV19 and TRBJ1-3; D is unresolved. The germline CDR1 and CDR2 sequences are LNHDA and SQIVND (reference sequence). Trimming stripped 5 bases from V and 0 bases from J, with 5 bases between. The CDR3 has 13 amino acids. The CDR3 bases are TGTGCCAGTAGTTACGGCTCTGGAAACACCATATATTTT. Its protein product is CASSYGSGNTIYF. Full variable domain (rest looked up from reference TRBV19 and TRBJ1-3): DGGITQSPKYLFRKEGQNVTLSCEQNLNHDAMYWYRQDPGQGLRLIYYSQIVNDFQKGDIAEGYSVSREKKESFPLTVTSAQKNPTAFYLCASSYGSGNTIYFGEGSWLTVV.

This chain uses TRBV28 with TRBJ1-2; TRBD1 might be the D (5 bases). The CDR3 sequence is 12 residues long. The ends were cut back, 3 bases at V and 3 bases at J, with 5 bases in the middle. Per the germline V gene, CDR1 is MDHEN and CDR2 is SYDVKM. CDR3 region: CASSFRDYGYTF. CDR3 nucleotides: TGTGCCAGCAGTTTCAGGGACTATGGCTACACCTTC.

The chain recombines TRBV30 with TRBJ1-1, with a weak D call TRBD1 (6 bases). CDR3 size: 13 residues. The germline gives CDR1 GTSNPN, CDR2 SVGIG (reference sequence). Trimming stripped 0 bases from V and 7 bases from J, with 12 bases between. The CDR3 nucleotides are TGTGCCTGGAGTGTCACAGGGTGGGGTGAAGCTTTCTTT. This translates into CAWSVTGWGEAFF.

This chain links TRBV7-2 with TRBJ2-7, with a possible D match to TRBD2 (5 bases). This CDR3 comprises 15 residues. Looked up from germline, CDR1 is SGHTA and CDR2 is FQGNSA. Between the trimmed V and J ends, which lost 1 base and 1 base, there was a span of 11 bases. Here the CDR3 reads CASSLGSGRSYEQYF. In DNA form, the CDR3 reads TGTGCCAGCAGCTTAGGGAGCGGACGTTCCTACGAGCAGTACTTC.

The chain employs TRBV30 and TRBJ2-2; TRBD1 matches 12 bases. The CDR3 covers 14 residues. Germline V gives CDR1 GTSNPN, CDR2 SVGIG (reference sequence). Trimming took 5 bases from V and 7 from J; bases not matched to a gene: 5. The CDR3 DNA follows: TGTGCCTGGGGGGGACAGGGGGCTGGCGGGGAGCTGTTTTTT. It codes for CAWGGQGAGGELFF.